Shown below are 29 T cell receptor beta chains from a single sample sequenced in a study of cytomegalovirus exposure and HLA in healthy donors. The PCR used 60 Vbeta and 13 Jbeta primers. Only in-frame clones appear in the TCRdb table, and some are missing; sequencing was by immunoSEQ multiplex PCR. The sample has about 130,000 clones; 75% to 90% are singletons. Sequencing used PBMCs. Receptors were obtained from a woman in her fifties or sixties in good health and CMV-seropositive.

The chain uses TRBV10-3 and TRBJ2-2, with D possibly TRBD2 on 7 matching bases. Germline CDR1 reads ENHRY; CDR2 reads SYGVKD. Trimming removed 8 bases at V and 3 bases at J, with 16 bases between. The CDR3 totals 15 residues. The CDR3 nucleotides read TGTGCCATCTCCGCCGGGGGGCCCGACACCGGGGAGCTGTTTTTT. Protein sequence: CAISAGGPDTGELFF.

V usage is TRBV6-4 and J usage is TRBJ1-3; unclear D gene. This CDR3 comprises 14 residues. V lost 6 bases and J lost 0, with 9 bases in between. Germline lookup yields CDR1 MRHNA and CDR2 SNTAGT. The CDR3 protein is CASRDLSSGNTIYF. The DNA for the CDR3 is TGTGCCAGCAGGGACCTTAGCTCTGGAAACACCATATATTTT.

The J gene is TRBJ1-1, the V gene TRBV19; the D gene is possibly TRBD1 (6 bases). CDR1 and CDR2 (germline): LNHDA, SQIVND (reference sequence). CDR3 size: 13 residues. The V and J ends lost 4 bases and 6 bases respectively, with 12 bases between them. In nucleotides, the CDR3 is TGTGCCAGTAGTACCCAACAGGGATCTGAAGCTTTCTTT. This encodes CASSTQQGSEAFF.

This clone occurred a few times. J is TRBJ2-5 and V is TRBV27; D is possibly TRBD2 (5 bases). The CDR3 runs 14 residues. Germline V gene sequence: CDR1 MNHEY, CDR2 SMNVEV (reference sequence). Trimming removed 1 base from V and 5 bases from J, with 11 bases in between. CDR3 sequence: CASSLYGVGETQYF. The DNA of the CDR3 is TGTGCCAGCAGTTTATACGGGGTAGGGGAGACCCAGTACTTC.

The V call is TRBV15, the J call TRBJ2-7; D not resolved. The V end was cut by 2 bases, the J end by 8 bases, with 10 bases between. The CDR3 is made up of 12 amino acids. Germline CDR1 is LNHNV and CDR2 is YYDKDF (reference sequence). CDR3 sequence: CATSRPPNKQYF. CDR3 bases: TGTGCCACCAGCAGACCGCCGAACAAGCAGTACTTC.

The J gene is TRBJ2-2, the V gene TRBV28; 9 nucleotides align to TRBD1. Germline CDR1 and CDR2: MDHEN and SYDVKM. This CDR3 has 18 amino acids. V was pared by 1 base and J by 3 bases, with 9 bases of the junction left unmatched. In nucleotides, the CDR3 is TGTGCCAGCAGTTTATACAGGGGGCGATCGGAGTACACCGGGGAGCTGTTTTTT. Its protein is CASSLYRGRSEYTGELFF.

The table lists this clone with a few counts. The chain has TRBV9 and TRBJ1-1, with TRBD1 matching 8 bases. This CDR3 region has 13 residues. V dropped 4 bases and J dropped 6; count of bases not matched to a gene: 5. Germline CDR1 and CDR2: SGDLS and YYNGEE. CDR3 DNA: TGTGCCAGCAGCTCGGACAGGGCGGCTGAAGCTTTCTTT. It is translated as CASSSDRAAEAFF.

The CDR3 DNA reads TGTGCCACCAGCAGAGGGCTAGCGCACGAGACCCAGTACTTC. Its translation is CATSRGLAHETQYF. The V and J genes are TRBV15 and TRBJ2-5, with D possibly TRBD2 on 6 matching bases. V lost 1 base and J lost 5, with 11 bases in between. The length of the CDR3 is 14 residues. Germline V lookup: CDR1 LNHNV, CDR2 YYDKDF (reference sequence).

The chain uses TRBV6-5 and TRBJ2-7; 8 bases are a match to TRBD2. The trim removed 2 bases at V and 5 bases at J, leaving 8 bases unmatched. This CDR3 comprises 15 residues. Germline V CDR1 and CDR2: MNHEY, SVGAGI. The CDR3: CASSYRVAGLDEQYF. In DNA form, the CDR3 reads TGTGCCAGCAGTTACAGAGTAGCGGGACTGGACGAGCAGTACTTC.

This clone was counted once. The CDR3 nucleotides are TGTGCCAGCAGCTTGGCGGGGAGGTTGCTCTTTGATTCTGCCAAAAACATTCAGTACTTC. Protein sequence: CASSLAGRLLFDSAKNIQYF. The chain has TRBV5-8 and TRBJ2-4, with D maybe TRBD2 (6 bases). CDR1 is SGHTS and CDR2 is YDEGEE in the germline V gene. The CDR3 is 20 residues long. Trimming took 0 bases from V and 1 from J, leaving 23 bases between them.

In nucleotides, the CDR3 is TGCGCCAGCAGTGACAGGGGGCATGAGACCCAGTACTTC. Protein: CASSDRGHETQYF. The chain is built from TRBV5-1 and TRBJ2-5; 10 bases align to TRBD1. The CDR3 totals 13 residues. CDR1 SGHRS and CDR2 YFSETQ come from the germline V gene. The junction had 3 bases not matched to a gene; V was cut back by 5 bases and J by 5 bases.

This chain joins TRBV4-2 and TRBJ2-1; 9 bases agree with TRBD2. The germline V gene has CDR1 LGHNA and CDR2 YNFKEQ. J gave up 7 bases and V 1 base, and 11 bases lay outside the gene matches. This CDR3 has 17 residues. The CDR3: CASSQVVASGIRNEQFF. CDR3 coding DNA: TGTGCCAGCAGCCAAGTCGTAGCTAGCGGGATCCGGAATGAGCAGTTCTTC.

The V call is TRBV14, the J call TRBJ2-1; weak D call: TRBD2 (5 bases). This CDR3 has 18 amino acids. Germline V gives CDR1 SGHDN, CDR2 FVKESK. V was trimmed by 0 bases and J by 2 bases, leaving 17 bases between them. For the CDR3, the DNA is TGTGCCAGCAGCCAAGAAGTGGGCTTAGGGAGCGCCTACAATGAGCAGTTCTTC. It yields the protein CASSQEVGLGSAYNEQFF.

The chain is built from TRBV7-9 and TRBJ2-5, with TRBD2 identical over 16 bases. Germline V gives CDR1 SEHNR, CDR2 FQNEAQ (reference sequence). V shed 3 bases, J shed 3 bases, and the junction held 7 bases outside the gene matches. The CDR3 contains 18 residues. CDR3 amino acids: CASSFGTSGRGAKETQYF. In nucleotides, the CDR3 is TGTGCCAGCAGCTTCGGGACTAGCGGGAGGGGGGCGAAAGAGACCCAGTACTTC.

The chain employs TRBV5-4 and TRBJ1-1, with 7 bases fitting TRBD1. The germline gives CDR1 SGHNT, CDR2 YYREEE (reference sequence). The CDR3 has 12 residues. Trimming took 0 bases from V and 8 from J; bases not matched to a gene: 1. The CDR3 region is CASSLDRGEAFF. The CDR3 DNA is TGTGCCAGCAGCTTGGACAGGGGCGAAGCTTTCTTT.

This clone was found a few times. The rearrangement joins TRBV4-1 to TRBJ2-3; 10 nucleotides align to TRBD2. Per the germline V gene, CDR1 is MGHRA and CDR2 is YSYEKL. V shed 0 bases, J shed 0 bases, and the junction held 6 bases outside the gene matches. The CDR3 contains 18 residues. This CDR3 reads CASSQDVQRGGSTDTQYF. CDR3 sequence (DNA): TGCGCCAGCAGCCAAGACGTCCAGCGGGGGGGTAGCACAGATACGCAGTATTTT.

The V and J genes are TRBV4-3 and TRBJ2-5; 9 bases agree with TRBD2. V lost 2 bases and J lost 4; bases outside the gene matches: 2. Looked up from germline, CDR1 is LGHNA and CDR2 is YSLEER. The CDR3 has 14 residues. The CDR3 DNA is TGCGCCAGCAGCCAATGGACTAGCGTAGAGACCCAGTACTTC. As protein: CASSQWTSVETQYF.

This chain links TRBV29-1 with TRBJ2-3, with D possibly being TRBD2 (7 bases). Germline V gene sequence: CDR1 SQVTM, CDR2 ANQGSEA. V gave up 1 base and J gave up 0 bases, with 11 bases separating them. The CDR3 extends over 15 amino acids. CDR3 residues: CSVEGGRGSTDTQYF. The CDR3 DNA is TGCAGCGTTGAAGGGGGGCGGGGGAGCACAGATACGCAGTATTTT.

In its sample, this clone was seen once. The J gene is TRBJ2-3, the V gene TRBV6-5; D call uncertain. In germline, CDR1 is MNHEY, CDR2 SVGAGI. V lost 5 bases, J lost 2 bases, and 11 bases lay in between. There are 14 residues in the CDR3. The CDR3 reads CASSRSMATDTQYF. The CDR3 DNA reads as TGTGCCAGCAGTCGGAGTATGGCCACAGATACGCAGTATTTT.

The chain is built from TRBV2 and TRBJ2-7, with D possibly being TRBD1 (6 bases). Deletions cut 4 bases from V and 2 bases from J, with 21 bases between. Germline CDR1 SNHLY, CDR2 FYNNEI. The CDR3 sequence is 17 residues long. CDR3 protein: CASSALATGWATYEQYF. CDR3 DNA: TGTGCCAGCAGTGCCCTTGCGACAGGTTGGGCGACCTACGAGCAGTACTTC.

The chain employs TRBV5-1 and TRBJ2-3; 7 bases match TRBD2. Trimming at V came to 0 bases and at J to 8 bases, leaving 6 bases not matched to a gene. The CDR3 is 14 residues long. CDR1 and CDR2 from the germline V gene are SGHRS and YFSETQ. CDR3 in amino acids: CASSLGGGRVTQYF. The DNA for the CDR3 is TGCGCCAGCAGCTTGGGGGGAGGGCGAGTTACGCAGTATTTT.

V and J are TRBV6-4 and TRBJ1-5; 9 nucleotides agree with TRBD1. This CDR3 region has 13 residues. Trimming at V came to 5 bases and at J to 5 bases, leaving 1 base not matched to a gene. Germline V gene data show CDR1 as MRHNA and CDR2 as SNTAGT. CDR3 sequence (DNA): TGTGCCAGCAGTAGGGACAGGGATCAGCCCCAGCATTTT. It specifies CASSRDRDQPQHF.

The V call is TRBV5-1, the J call TRBJ2-3; 15 nucleotides line up with TRBD2. V trimming: 3 bases; J trimming: 0 bases; junction bases outside the gene matches: 5. CDR3 length: 18 residues. The germline CDR1 and CDR2 sequences are SGHRS and YFSETQ. CDR3 residues: CASSSGTSGRRSTDTQYF. The CDR3 region has the DNA TGCGCCAGCAGCTCCGGGACTAGCGGGAGGCGGAGCACAGATACGCAGTATTTT.

This clone was picked up a small number of times. The same CDR3 arises from other DNA sequences in this sample as well. The chain joins TRBV2 to TRBJ1-5; D is ambiguous. CDR3 length equals 11 residues. With 5 bases removed from V and 6 bases from J, the gap between germline ends came to 5 bases. CDR1 and CDR2 from the germline V gene are SNHLY and FYNNEI. The CDR3, as DNA: TGTGCCAGCAGTCGAGGTCAGCCCCAGCATTTT. Its protein is CASSRGQPQHF. Full variable domain (rest looked up from reference TRBV2 and TRBJ1-5): EPEVTQTPSHQVTQMGQEVILRCVPISNHLYFYWYRQILGQKVEFLVSFYNNEISEKSEIFDDQFSVERPDGSNFTLKIRSTKLEDSAMYFCASSRGQPQHFGDGTRLSIL.

This clone was observed once. This chain's CDR3 is CSASSGEQFF. The DNA of the CDR3 is TGCAGTGCTAGCTCGGGGGAGCAGTTCTTC. The chain carries TRBV20-1 and TRBJ2-1; perhaps TRBD2 as D (5 bases). Germline loops: CDR1 DFQATT, CDR2 SNEGSKA (reference sequence). The V end lost 3 bases, the J end lost 10 bases, and 7 bases lay between the germline ends. This CDR3 spans 10 amino acids.

The genes are TRBV2 and TRBJ1-1; D gene uncertain. This CDR3 is built from 13 residues. CDR1 SNHLY and CDR2 FYNNEI come from the germline V gene. The V end lost 4 bases, the J end lost 1 base, and 7 bases lay between the germline ends. Written as DNA, the CDR3 is TGTGCCAGCAGTGGGCCAGGGAACACTGAAGCTTTCTTT. Residues: CASSGPGNTEAFF.

J is TRBJ1-5 and V is TRBV4-1, with 7 nucleotides matching TRBD1. The CDR3 is made up of 17 amino acids. The ends lost 0 bases at V and 5 bases at J; junction bases unmatched: 10. Germline V CDR1 and CDR2: MGHRA, YSYEKL. CDR3 sequence (DNA): TGCGCCAGCAGCCAAGAACTACGGACAGGATTCGATCAGCCCCAGCATTTT. Translation: CASSQELRTGFDQPQHF.

In this sample, this clone turned up once. The V call is TRBV5-5, the J call TRBJ2-7; D is ambiguous. The germline V gene encodes CDR1 SGHKS and CDR2 YYEKEE (reference sequence). This CDR3 comprises 12 residues. Trimming cost V 0 bases and J 4 bases, with 5 bases left between them. The CDR3 region is CASSLDRYEQYF. CDR3 DNA: TGTGCCAGCAGCTTGGACAGATACGAGCAGTACTTC.

Concerning this clone itself: Germline and junction disagree at one end, which may indicate a read error. CDR3 loop: CASSITETTNSQYF. The DNA of the CDR3 is TGTGCCAGTAGTATCACCGAGACAACAAACAGTCAGTACTTC. V usage is TRBV19 and J usage is TRBJ2-4; D ambiguous. Germline loops: CDR1 LNHDA, CDR2 SQIVND (reference sequence). The CDR3 covers 14 residues.